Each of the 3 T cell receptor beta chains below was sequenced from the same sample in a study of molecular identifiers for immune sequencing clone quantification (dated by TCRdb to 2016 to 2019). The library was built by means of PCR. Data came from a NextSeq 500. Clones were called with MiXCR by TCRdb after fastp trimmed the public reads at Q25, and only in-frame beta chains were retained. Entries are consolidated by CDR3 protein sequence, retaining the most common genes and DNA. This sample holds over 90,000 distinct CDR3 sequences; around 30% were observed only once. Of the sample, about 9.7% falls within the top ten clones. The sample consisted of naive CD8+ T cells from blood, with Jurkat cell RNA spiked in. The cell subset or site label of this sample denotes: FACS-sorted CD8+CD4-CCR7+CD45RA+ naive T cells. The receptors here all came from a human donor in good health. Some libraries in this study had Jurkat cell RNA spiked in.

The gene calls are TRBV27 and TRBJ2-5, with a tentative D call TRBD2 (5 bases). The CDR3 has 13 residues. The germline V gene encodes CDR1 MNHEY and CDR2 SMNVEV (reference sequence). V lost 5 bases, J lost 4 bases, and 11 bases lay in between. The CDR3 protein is CASSPLGPETQYF. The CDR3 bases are TGTGCCAGCAGTCCACTAGGCCCAGAGACCCAGTACTTC.

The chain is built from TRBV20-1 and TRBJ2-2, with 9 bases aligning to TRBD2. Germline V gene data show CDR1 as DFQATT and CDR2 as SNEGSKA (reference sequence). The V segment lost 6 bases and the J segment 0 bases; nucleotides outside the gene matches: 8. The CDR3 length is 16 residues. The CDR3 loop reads CSANGAGGPNTGELFF. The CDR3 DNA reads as TGCAGTGCCAATGGGGCGGGAGGGCCGAACACCGGGGAGCTGTTTTTT.

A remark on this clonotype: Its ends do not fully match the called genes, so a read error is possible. The CDR3, as DNA: TGTGCCAGTTCCGACCTAAATGGGACTCCCTACGGGCAGTACTTC. This gives the protein CASSDLNGTPYGQYF. The chain recombines TRBV28 with TRBJ2-7; the D gene is possibly TRBD2 (6 bases). The CDR3 spans 15 residues. CDR1 MDHEN and CDR2 SYDVKM come from the germline V gene.